This is a list of T cell receptor beta chains from one sample in a study of naive and memory T cell subsets. TCRdb re-called the UMI-ligation and nested PCR reads through MiXCR, storing one row per CDR3 protein. Among 80,000 to 95,000 distinct CDR3 sequences listed, approximately 9.2% were seen once. The specimen was naive CD8+ T cells from blood. The receptors here all came from a human donor in good health. CDR3s include the opening cysteine and the closing phenylalanine or tryptophan.

V gene: TRBV29-1; CDR3 length: 21; CDR3 protein: CSVEIAGEGGYTFLYTNTQYF
V gene: TRBV7-9; CDR3 length: 15; CDR3 protein: CASSLAGDRGYEQYF
V gene: TRBV13; CDR3 length: 14; CDR3 protein: CASSYAGMATEAFF
V gene: TRBV15; CDR3 length: 16; CDR3 protein: CATSRDSRTATYEQYF
V gene: TRBV20-1; CDR3 length: 15; CDR3 protein: CSASYGTSSTDTQYF
V gene: TRBV11-3; CDR3 length: 18; CDR3 protein: CASSHGVNQAMRYNEQFF
V gene: TRBV12-3/TRBV12-4; CDR3 length: 15; CDR3 protein: CASSTTAGRRGGYTF
V gene: TRBV28; CDR3 length: 11; CDR3 protein: CASKNADTQYF
V gene: TRBV7-9; CDR3 length: 15; CDR3 protein: CASSLTSGPTDTQYF
V gene: TRBV6-2/TRBV6-3; CDR3 length: 17; CDR3 protein: CASSYTLLAGVPDTQYF
V gene: TRBV2; CDR3 length: 15; CDR3 protein: CASSEGRGQSQPQHF
V gene: TRBV21-1; CDR3 length: 15; CDR3 protein: CASSPHHRANYEQYF
V gene: TRBV3-1; CDR3 length: 16; CDR3 protein: CASTPTSGSYGDTQYF
V gene: TRBV29-1; CDR3 length: 13; CDR3 protein: CSVSVTNTGELFF
V gene: TRBV9; CDR3 length: 16; CDR3 protein: CASSDPTGTSGNTIYF
V gene: TRBV4-1; CDR3 length: 16; CDR3 protein: CASSYSPGQNTGELFF
V gene: TRBV29-1; CDR3 length: 15; CDR3 protein: CSVEGVAGDYNEQFF
V gene: TRBV5-4; CDR3 length: 12; CDR3 protein: CASSPDSNGYTF
V gene: TRBV12-3/TRBV12-4; CDR3 length: 15; CDR3 protein: CASSATGTGTYGYTF
V gene: TRBV20-1; CDR3 length: 14; CDR3 protein: CSARGALESPEQYF
V gene: TRBV29-1; CDR3 length: 12; CDR3 protein: CSVSGEDNEQFF
V gene: TRBV28; CDR3 length: 15; CDR3 protein: CASSRADSYNEKLFF
V gene: TRBV29-1; CDR3 length: 14; CDR3 protein: CSVGGRRFTDTQYF
V gene: TRBV7-8; CDR3 length: 13; CDR3 protein: CASSLQGNSPLHF
V gene: TRBV7-9; CDR3 length: 12; CDR3 protein: CASAGGSYEQYF
V gene: TRBV4-3; CDR3 length: 13; CDR3 protein: CASSQSPGAGQYF
V gene: TRBV29-1; CDR3 length: 10; CDR3 protein: CSVDKSGYTF
V gene: TRBV12-3/TRBV12-4; CDR3 length: 14; CDR3 protein: CASSPVLGADTQYF
V gene: TRBV21-1; CDR3 length: 15; CDR3 protein: CASSKGCDYYNEQFF
V gene: TRBV7-8; CDR3 length: 17; CDR3 protein: CASSGGGNRSPHQPQHF
V gene: TRBV20-1; CDR3 length: 15; CDR3 protein: CSARDRRGTQETQYF
V gene: TRBV27; CDR3 length: 12; CDR3 protein: CASRTWTDTQYF
V gene: TRBV7-9; CDR3 length: 13; CDR3 protein: CASSPPSSYEQYF
V gene: TRBV7-2; CDR3 length: 12; CDR3 protein: CASSLTIDTQYF
V gene: TRBV5-5; CDR3 length: 14; CDR3 protein: CASSFRQGSYGYTF
V gene: TRBV11-2; CDR3 length: 13; CDR3 protein: CASSFWDSEKLFF
V gene: TRBV12-3/TRBV12-4; CDR3 length: 14; CDR3 protein: CASSRLAGGNEQYF
V gene: TRBV6-6; CDR3 length: 14; CDR3 protein: CASSPTTGTDTQYF
V gene: TRBV6-5; CDR3 length: 16; CDR3 protein: CASRLAGVSSYNEQFF
V gene: TRBV29-1; CDR3 length: 15; CDR3 protein: CSVEDRKDRSYEQYF
V gene: TRBV13; CDR3 length: 12; CDR3 protein: CASSGRDYGYTF
V gene: TRBV10-3; CDR3 length: 18; CDR3 protein: CAISESVGGTPLAYEQYF
V gene: TRBV6-2/TRBV6-3; CDR3 length: 12; CDR3 protein: CASHGAGLEQFF
V gene: TRBV4-2; CDR3 length: 15; CDR3 protein: CASSQEYSGRNEQFF
V gene: TRBV7-9; CDR3 length: 16; CDR3 protein: CASSSRTSGASYEQYF
V gene: TRBV6-6; CDR3 length: 16; CDR3 protein: CASSLPGQSSYNEQFF
V gene: TRBV13; CDR3 length: 13; CDR3 protein: CASSSDPTDTQYF
V gene: TRBV7-6; CDR3 length: 15; CDR3 protein: CASSRLATSTDTQYF
V gene: TRBV10-3; CDR3 length: 17; CDR3 protein: CAISELLAGGNQEAQYF
V gene: TRBV11-1; CDR3 length: 16; CDR3 protein: CASSKQQHENQETQYF
V gene: TRBV2; CDR3 length: 13; CDR3 protein: CASLHSGTDTQYF
V gene: TRBV11-3; CDR3 length: 13; CDR3 protein: CASSKGTGETQYF
V gene: TRBV3-1; CDR3 length: 17; CDR3 protein: CASSQGRTLALQETQYF
V gene: TRBV5-6; CDR3 length: 14; CDR3 protein: CASSWGTGSGEQYF
V gene: TRBV27; CDR3 length: 13; CDR3 protein: CASSTWGTDTQYF
V gene: TRBV19; CDR3 length: 15; CDR3 protein: CASRPSGSPSYEQYF
V gene: TRBV29-1; CDR3 length: 13; CDR3 protein: CSVERVGRYEQYF
V gene: TRBV9; CDR3 length: 15; CDR3 protein: CASSDGDPPGNEQFF
V gene: TRBV4-1; CDR3 length: 17; CDR3 protein: CASSQQYDRGKTYEQYF